These 31 T cell receptor beta chains originate from one sample sequenced in a study of cytomegalovirus exposure and HLA in healthy donors. Use of 60 Vbeta and 13 Jbeta primers characterized the PCR. The assay was immunoSEQ multiplex PCR, and TCRdb's table has in-frame clones only and misses some. The table shows about 160,000 clones, with 70% to 85% occurring only once. Material for sequencing was PBMCs. The receptors stem from a man in his thirties or forties in good health and CMV-seropositive.

This clone was seen just once. V usage is TRBV5-1 and J usage is TRBJ1-3; TRBD1 aligns across 10 bases. CDR1 is SGHRS and CDR2 is YFSETQ in the germline V gene. CDR3 length equals 19 residues. J was trimmed by 0 bases and V by 1 base; bases with no gene match: 10. CDR3 loop: CASSLRVRGQGSSGNTIYF. CDR3 in DNA: TGCGCCAGCAGCTTGCGAGTGAGGGGACAGGGGAGCTCTGGAAACACCATATATTTT.

This clone was found once. The sample carries other DNA sequences with the same CDR3. The V call is TRBV5-1, the J call TRBJ2-5, with no clear D. Looked up from germline, CDR1 is SGHRS and CDR2 is YFSETQ. CDR3 length: 13 residues. With 4 bases removed from V and 1 base from J, the gap between germline ends came to 8 bases. CDR3 nucleotide sequence: TGCGCCAGCAGCCGAGACACCCAAGAGACCCAGTACTTC. Its translation: CASSRDTQETQYF.

This chain joins TRBV29-1 and TRBJ2-5, with 11 bases aligning to TRBD1. Judging by the DNA end, TRBJ2-7 fits better; the J call may be wrong. This CDR3 is built from 13 residues. Germline V gene lookup returns CDR1 SQVTM and CDR2 ANQGSEA. The DNA of the CDR3 is TGCAGCGTTGGGGGACAGGGGGCCTACGAGCAGTACTTC. Its protein is CSVGGQGAYEQYF.

The chain couples TRBV27 to TRBJ1-1; TRBD1 might be the D (5 bases). CDR3 length: 15 residues. Germline V gene sequence: CDR1 MNHEY, CDR2 SMNVEV (reference sequence). The V end was cut by 0 bases, the J end by 8 bases, with 16 bases between. The DNA for the CDR3 is TGTGCCAGCAGTTTATCGAGAGAACCAGGGCTGGAAGCTTTCTTT. Amino acid sequence: CASSLSREPGLEAFF.

This rearrangement joins TRBV19 to TRBJ2-3, with TRBD1 identical over 9 bases. Trimming took 5 bases from V and 3 from J; bases not matched to a gene: 3. The CDR3 is 14 amino acids. The germline gives CDR1 LNHDA, CDR2 SQIVND (reference sequence). The CDR3: CASSATGGTDTQYF. The CDR3 DNA follows: TGTGCCAGTAGTGCGACAGGGGGTACAGATACGCAGTATTTT.

This sequence joins TRBV6-5 and TRBJ2-4, with 7 bases matching TRBD2. The CDR3 loop spans 16 amino acids. Germline assignment: CDR1 MNHEY and CDR2 SVGAGI. Trimming cost V 1 base and J 0 bases; bases outside gene matches: 3. CDR3 residues: CASSYLAGEAKNIQYF. CDR3 bases: TGTGCCAGCAGTTACTTGGCGGGGGAAGCCAAAAACATTCAGTACTTC.

V usage is TRBV6-5 and J usage is TRBJ1-1; D uncertain. The V gene lost 6 bases and the J gene lost 0 bases, with 11 bases spanning the gap. Germline-derived CDR1 and CDR2 are MNHEY and SVGAGI. This CDR3 is 14 amino acids long. CDR3 sequence reads: CASSQAGVNTEAFF. The DNA for the CDR3 is TGTGCCAGCAGCCAGGCCGGGGTGAACACTGAAGCTTTCTTT.

The CDR3 reads CASSRSGTRTDTQYF. For the CDR3, the DNA is TGCGCCAGCAGCCGATCCGGGACTCGCACAGATACGCAGTATTTT. The V call is TRBV5-1, the J call TRBJ2-3; tentatively, D is TRBD2 (6 bases). CDR1 SGHRS and CDR2 YFSETQ come from the germline V gene. The CDR3 has 15 residues. V was pared by 4 bases and J by 1 base, with 13 bases between. Based on the CDR3 plus reference TRBV5-1 and TRBJ2-3, the full variable domain is KAGVTQTPRYLIKTRGQQVTLSCSPISGHRSVSWYQQTPGQGLQFLFEYFSETQRNKGNFPGRFSGRQFSNSRSEMNVSTLELGDSALYLCASSRSGTRTDTQYFGPGTRLTVL.

This rearrangement joins TRBV5-4 to TRBJ1-4; 9 bases line up with TRBD1. This CDR3 has 14 amino acids. Germline V CDR1 and CDR2: SGHNT, YYREEE (reference sequence). The junction had 3 bases not matched to a gene; V was cut back by 2 bases and J by 7 bases. In DNA form, the CDR3 reads TGTGCCAGCAGCTTCGGACAGGGGATTGAAAAACTGTTTTTT. Translated: CASSFGQGIEKLFF.

This chain connects TRBV18 to TRBJ2-7; 8 bases align to TRBD1. The CDR3 loop spans 15 amino acids. Germline CDR1 is KGHSH and CDR2 is LQKENI. V trimming: 3 bases; J trimming: 9 bases; junction bases outside the gene matches: 13. CDR3 nucleotides: TGTGCCAGCTCACCCACTACCGGACAGGGCGGTCCGCAGTACTTC. Encoded protein: CASSPTTGQGGPQYF.

The chain recombines TRBV7-2 with TRBJ2-7, with a tentative D call TRBD2 (7 bases). The germline V gene has CDR1 SGHTA and CDR2 FQGNSA. The germline V and J ends were trimmed by 6 bases and 6 bases, with 21 bases remaining between them. The CDR3 consists of 15 residues. In DNA, the CDR3 is TGTGCCAGCAGTGTTGGGGGGGCTACCCTACCCGAGCAGTACTTC. It specifies CASSVGGATLPEQYF.

The chain couples TRBV11-2 to TRBJ2-5; TRBD2 agrees at 12 bases. The CDR3 is 17 residues long. Germline CDR1 reads SGHAT; CDR2 reads FQNNGV. The trim removed 7 bases at V and 5 bases at J, leaving 14 bases unmatched. In DNA form, the CDR3 reads TGTGCCAGCAAAAGAGGGCCGACTAGCGGGGGCCGTGAGACCCAGTACTTC. Translating it yields CASKRGPTSGGRETQYF.

V is TRBV7-8 and J is TRBJ2-1; D not certain. CDR1 and CDR2 from the germline V gene are SGHVS and FQNEAQ. This CDR3 region has 16 residues. V lost 1 base and J 0 bases, leaving 10 bases between the germline ends. The CDR3 region is CASSLVFGFSYNEQFF. DNA of the CDR3: TGTGCCAGCAGCTTAGTCTTCGGGTTCTCCTACAATGAGCAGTTCTTC.

The genes are TRBV4-1 and TRBJ1-4; 8 nucleotides agree with TRBD1. V was clipped by 8 bases and J by 6 bases; unmatched bases: 5. The CDR3 runs 13 residues. Per germline, CDR1 MGHRA and CDR2 YSYEKL. CDR3 DNA sequence: TGCGCCAGCCAGGGGGCGCTGGATGAAAAACTGTTTTTT. Translation gives CASQGALDEKLFF.

The genes are TRBV5-4 and TRBJ2-5; a possible D gene is TRBD1 (6 bases). Germline V lookup: CDR1 SGHNT, CDR2 YYREEE (reference sequence). V was pared by 0 bases and J by 1 base, with 19 bases between. CDR3 size: 18 residues. CDR3 in amino acids: CASSLVPLQGISQETQYF. Here the CDR3 DNA reads TGTGCCAGCAGCTTGGTCCCGTTGCAGGGGATTAGCCAAGAGACCCAGTACTTC.

A note on this clone: At one end, the junction sequence differs from germline, possibly due to a read error. At the DNA level, this CDR3 is encoded by other sequences in the same sample as well. The CDR3 DNA follows: TGTGCCAGCAGTCGGGACACTGAGGCTTTCTTT. Translating it yields CASSRDTEAFF. The rearrangement joins TRBV2 to TRBJ1-1, with D perhaps matching TRBD1 (6 bases). Germline V gives CDR1 SNHLY, CDR2 FYNNEI. The length of the CDR3 is 11 residues.

Only one count was recorded for this clone. J is TRBJ2-5 and V is TRBV5-1; 7 nucleotides match TRBD1. CDR1 is SGHRS and CDR2 is YFSETQ in the germline V gene. Trimming at V came to 2 bases and at J to 2 bases, leaving 3 bases not matched to a gene. The CDR3 consists of 14 residues. CDR3 region: CASSFTGDQETQYF. Written as DNA, the CDR3 is TGCGCCAGCAGCTTCACAGGGGATCAAGAGACCCAGTACTTC.

The gene calls are TRBV27 and TRBJ2-1, with TRBD2 matching 9 bases. With 3 bases clipped from V and 6 bases from J, the junction kept 6 bases outside the gene matches. This CDR3 is built from 15 residues. From germline, CDR1 is MNHEY and CDR2 SMNVEV (reference sequence). CDR3 sequence reads: CASSFRSGGLNEQFF. The CDR3 nucleotides are TGTGCCAGCAGTTTTCGGAGCGGGGGGCTCAATGAGCAGTTCTTC.

The chain employs TRBV25-1 and TRBJ2-7, with D tentatively TRBD1 (6 bases). The germline V gene encodes CDR1 MGHDK and CDR2 SYGVNS. The V end was cut by 6 bases, the J end by 6 bases, with 12 bases between. The CDR3 length is 12 residues. The CDR3, as DNA: TGTGCCAGCAGCCTCCCGGACAGCGAGCAGTACTTC. It codes for CASSLPDSEQYF.

The gene calls are TRBV7-9 and TRBJ2-5; 11 nucleotides align to TRBD2. V was pared by 2 bases and J by 2 bases, with 4 bases of the junction left unmatched. The CDR3 has 16 residues. CDR1 and CDR2 (germline): SEHNR, FQNEAQ (reference sequence). CDR3 region: CASSLSGLAAQETQYF. The DNA for the CDR3 is TGTGCCAGCAGCTTATCGGGACTAGCGGCTCAAGAGACCCAGTACTTC.

The V and J genes are TRBV4-1 and TRBJ2-7; TRBD1 matches at 9 bases. CDR1 is MGHRA and CDR2 is YSYEKL in the germline V gene. There are 17 residues in the CDR3. The ends lost 1 base at V and 3 bases at J; junction bases unmatched: 10. This CDR3 reads CASSQGVRTGDFYEQYF. In nucleotides, the CDR3 is TGCGCCAGCAGCCAAGGCGTTAGGACAGGGGATTTCTACGAGCAGTACTTC.

This clone was recorded a few times. This chain uses TRBV5-1 with TRBJ2-6; TRBD1 aligns across 9 bases. The CDR3 is 22 amino acids. Germline loops: CDR1 SGHRS, CDR2 YFSETQ. The junction had 17 bases not matched to a gene; V was cut back by 1 base and J by 0 bases. The DNA for the CDR3 is TGCGCCAGCAGCTTGCCTTACAGGGGGCCAAAACATATACACTCTGGGGCCAACGTCCTGACTTTC. It codes for CASSLPYRGPKHIHSGANVLTF.

CDR3 sequence reads: CATNSGAPTYEQYF. In DNA, the CDR3 is TGTGCCACAAATAGCGGGGCGCCTACCTACGAGCAGTACTTC. This chain joins TRBV6-1 and TRBJ2-7, with TRBD2 matching 8 bases. This CDR3 comprises 14 residues. Per germline, CDR1 MNHNS and CDR2 SASEGT. With 10 bases clipped from V and 2 bases from J, the junction kept 10 bases outside the gene matches.

This clone was seen a few times. This rearrangement joins TRBV4-3 to TRBJ2-1; 11 bases are a match to TRBD2. V lost 2 bases and J lost 9; bases outside the gene matches: 3. The CDR3 sequence is 14 residues long. Germline CDR1 and CDR2: LGHNA and YSLEER. The CDR3 DNA reads as TGCGCCAGCAGCCAAAGTCTAGCGGGGGGTGAGCAGTTCTTC. Its protein is CASSQSLAGGEQFF.

The chain couples TRBV6-4 to TRBJ2-7, with a possible D match to TRBD2 (5 bases). The germline V gene encodes CDR1 MRHNA and CDR2 SNTAGT. There are 13 residues in the CDR3. Trimming removed 6 bases from V and 5 bases from J, with 14 bases in between. The CDR3 protein is CASRSNSGHEQYF. The CDR3 DNA is TGTGCCAGCAGATCGAACAGCGGCCACGAGCAGTACTTC.

This sequence joins TRBV5-6 and TRBJ1-6; 9 bases line up with TRBD1. Trimming took 4 bases from V and 5 from J; bases not matched to a gene: 10. CDR3 length: 17 amino acids. CDR1 SGHDT and CDR2 YYEEEE come from the germline V gene. The CDR3 DNA is TGTGCCAGCAGCACGCCCCAGGGACAGGGAGATAATTCACCCCTCCACTTT. Residues: CASSTPQGQGDNSPLHF.

The J gene is TRBJ1-5, the V gene TRBV15; 7 nucleotides align to TRBD1. CDR1 is LNHNV, CDR2 YYDKDF, per germline (reference sequence). This CDR3 region has 14 residues. The V and J ends lost 4 bases and 5 bases, in that order; junction bases with no gene match: 5. The CDR3 DNA sequence: TGTGCCACCAGCAACAGGACAGGCTATCAGCCCCAGCATTTT. Translated, it gives CATSNRTGYQPQHF.

This chain links TRBV6-5 with TRBJ1-3; 8 bases line up with TRBD1. Trimming removed 5 bases from V and 4 bases from J; junction bases left unmatched: 4. CDR1 and CDR2 (germline): MNHEY, SVGAGI. This CDR3 is built from 14 residues. DNA for the CDR3: TGTGCCAGCAGTGCGACAGGGGCGGGAAACACCATATATTTT. This gives the protein CASSATGAGNTIYF.

Here the CDR3 DNA reads TGTGCCAGCAGCCCGGAGGCGGCCAACATTCAGTACTTC. This encodes CASSPEAANIQYF. The rearrangement uses TRBV5-6 and TRBJ2-4; the D gene is possibly TRBD2 (5 bases). Germline CDR1 is SGHDT and CDR2 is YYEEEE. Deletions cut 4 bases from V and 7 bases from J, with 12 bases between. The CDR3 loop spans 13 amino acids. Complete variable domain (other parts from reference TRBV5-6 and TRBJ2-4): DAGVTQSPTHLIKTRGQQVTLRCSPKSGHDTVSWYQQALGQGPQFIFQYYEEEERQRGNFPDRFSGHQFPNYSSELNVNALLLGDSALYLCASSPEAANIQYFGAGTRLSVL.

The rearrangement uses TRBV11-2 and TRBJ2-7; tentative D call: TRBD1 (5 bases). The germline V and J ends were trimmed by 0 bases and 6 bases, with 18 bases remaining between them. The CDR3 is made up of 16 amino acids. Germline V CDR1 and CDR2: SGHAT, FQNNGV. The CDR3 sequence is CASSLDRQGGIIEQYF. Written as DNA, the CDR3 is TGTGCCAGCAGCTTAGATCGTCAGGGTGGGATAATCGAGCAGTACTTC.

This clone was detected only once. J is TRBJ2-7 and V is TRBV27; 7 nucleotides align to TRBD1. From germline, CDR1 is MNHEY and CDR2 SMNVEV (reference sequence). Trimming removed 5 bases from V and 3 bases from J; junction bases left unmatched: 10. The CDR3 length is 15 residues. The CDR3 protein is CASSNRGTEIYEQYF. In DNA form, the CDR3 reads TGTGCCAGCAGTAACCGAGGGACAGAAATCTACGAGCAGTACTTC.